The 7 T cell receptor beta chains below all came from one sample that was sequenced in a study of CD8 T cells in Susac syndrome. With random hexamers, roughly 0.45 to 1 ug RNA was reverse transcribed. In TCRdb, the immunoSEQ multiplex PCR reads were re-called with MiXCR into one record per CDR3 protein. The data hold 200,000 to 250,000 distinct CDR3 sequences, with 85% to 95% observed a single time. Sequences were obtained from CD4+ T cells from PBMCs. These receptor sequences come from a human donor with multiple sclerosis.

The chain joins TRBV2 to TRBJ2-3; 7 nucleotides agree with TRBD2. The CDR3 consists of 16 residues. V gave up 1 base and J gave up 4 bases; unmatched junction bases: 8. Germline CDR1 is SNHLY and CDR2 is FYNNEI. The CDR3 DNA reads TGTGCCAGCAGTGAAGAGAACGCCCGGGGGGCAGATACGCAGTATTTT. It is translated as CASSEENARGADTQYF.

V usage is TRBV13 and J usage is TRBJ2-1; 9 bases line up with TRBD2. The CDR3 totals 16 residues. V was pared by 2 bases and J by 7 bases, with 9 bases of the junction left unmatched. Germline-derived CDR1 and CDR2 are PRHDT and FYEKMQ (reference sequence). As DNA, the CDR3 is TGTGCCAGCAGCTTAAAGCGGGGGGTTGGTCTTAATGAGCAGTTCTTC. This gives the protein CASSLKRGVGLNEQFF.

The V call is TRBV29-1, the J call TRBJ1-4; D is unclear. The V gene's germline CDR1 is SQVTM and CDR2 ANQGSEA. The CDR3 has 14 residues. Deletions cut 6 bases from V and 7 bases from J, with 18 bases between. CDR3 DNA: TGCAGCGTAGCACAGTCTGGAGGAGGTGAAAAACTGTTTTTT. This encodes CSVAQSGGGEKLFF. The full variable domain, rest sourced from reference TRBV29-1 and TRBJ1-4, is SAVISQKPSRDICQRGTSLTIQCQVDSQVTMMFWYRQQPGQSLTLIATANQGSEATYESGFVIDKFPISRPNLTFSTLTVSNMSPEDSSIYLCSVAQSGGGEKLFFGSGTQLSVL.

The V call is TRBV30, the J call TRBJ1-1; D call uncertain. This CDR3 is 13 amino acids long. Germline V lookup: CDR1 GTSNPN, CDR2 SVGIG (reference sequence). The V end was cut by 0 bases, the J end by 2 bases, with 7 bases between. The CDR3 region is CAWSVARNTEAFF. The CDR3 region has the DNA TGTGCCTGGAGTGTGGCGAGAAACACTGAAGCTTTCTTT.

The chain couples TRBV12-3 or TRBV12-4 to TRBJ2-2, with D possibly TRBD2 on 6 matching bases. Trimming took off 6 bases at V and 3 bases at J, with 11 bases between the two ends. This CDR3 comprises 14 residues. The CDR3 region has the DNA TGTGCCAGCAGCTCTACTAGCCACACCGGGGAGCTGTTTTTT. Protein product: CASSSTSHTGELFF.

This clonotype was seen only once. The chain employs TRBV7-6 and TRBJ1-2, with TRBD1 as a possible D gene (6 bases). Per the germline V gene, CDR1 is SGHVS and CDR2 is FNYEAQ. Deletions cut 2 bases from V and 7 bases from J, with 17 bases between. The CDR3 loop spans 15 amino acids. The CDR3 sequence is CASSLSIWTDAGYTF. In DNA, the CDR3 is TGTGCCAGCAGCTTATCGATTTGGACAGACGCTGGCTACACCTTC.

This clonotype was seen only once. The genes are TRBV4-1 and TRBJ2-7; 9 bases agree with TRBD1. CDR3 length: 18 residues. Germline CDR1 is MGHRA and CDR2 is YSYEKL. V lost 0 bases, J lost 5 bases, and 14 bases stayed unmatched. The CDR3 protein is CASSQDQSSAGQGNEQYF. The DNA for the CDR3 is TGCGCCAGCAGCCAAGATCAATCATCCGCTGGACAGGGGAACGAGCAGTACTTC.